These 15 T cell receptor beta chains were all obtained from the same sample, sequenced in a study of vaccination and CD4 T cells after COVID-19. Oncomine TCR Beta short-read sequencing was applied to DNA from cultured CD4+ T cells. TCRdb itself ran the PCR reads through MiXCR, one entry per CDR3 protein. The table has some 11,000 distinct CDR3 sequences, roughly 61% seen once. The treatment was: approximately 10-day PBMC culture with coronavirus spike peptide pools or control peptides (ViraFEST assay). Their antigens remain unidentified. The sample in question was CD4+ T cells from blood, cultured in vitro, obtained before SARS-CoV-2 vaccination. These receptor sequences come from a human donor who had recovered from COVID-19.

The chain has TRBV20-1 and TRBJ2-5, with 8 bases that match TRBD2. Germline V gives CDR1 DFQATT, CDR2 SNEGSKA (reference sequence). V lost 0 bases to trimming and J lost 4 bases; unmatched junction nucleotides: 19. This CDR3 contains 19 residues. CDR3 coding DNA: TGCAGTGCTAGAGATCCCAGCGGGGGAGTGATGCCTTTGGGAGAGACCCAGTACTTC. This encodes CSARDPSGGVMPLGETQYF.

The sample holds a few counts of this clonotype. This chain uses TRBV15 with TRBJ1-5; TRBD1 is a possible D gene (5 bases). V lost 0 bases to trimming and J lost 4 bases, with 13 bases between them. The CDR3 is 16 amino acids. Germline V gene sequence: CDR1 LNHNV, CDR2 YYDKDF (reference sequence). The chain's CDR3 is CATSRELGQDNQPQHF. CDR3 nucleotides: TGTGCCACCAGCAGAGAACTTGGACAAGATAATCAGCCCCAGCATTTT.

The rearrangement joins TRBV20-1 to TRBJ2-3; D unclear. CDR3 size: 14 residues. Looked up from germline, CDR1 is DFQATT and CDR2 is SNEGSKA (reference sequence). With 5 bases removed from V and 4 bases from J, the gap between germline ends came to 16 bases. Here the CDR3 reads CSAPTRLLPDTQYF. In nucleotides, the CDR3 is TGCAGTGCTCCGACGCGGCTCCTGCCAGATACGCAGTATTTT.

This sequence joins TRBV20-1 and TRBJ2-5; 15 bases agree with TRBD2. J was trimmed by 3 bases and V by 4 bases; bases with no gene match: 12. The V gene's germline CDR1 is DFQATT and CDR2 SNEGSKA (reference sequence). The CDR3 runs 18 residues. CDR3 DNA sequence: TGCAGTGCTACCCCTTGGACTAGCGGGGGGGAACGAAAAGAGACCCAGTACTTC. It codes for CSATPWTSGGERKETQYF.

The CDR3 DNA follows: TGTGCCAGTAGTCAGAGACAACCCTCTGGGGCCAACGTCCTGACTTTC. This encodes CASSQRQPSGANVLTF. V and J are TRBV19 and TRBJ2-6; no firm D call. The germline gives CDR1 LNHDA, CDR2 SQIVND (reference sequence). The CDR3 is 16 residues long. Trimming took 5 bases from V and 0 from J, leaving 11 bases between them.

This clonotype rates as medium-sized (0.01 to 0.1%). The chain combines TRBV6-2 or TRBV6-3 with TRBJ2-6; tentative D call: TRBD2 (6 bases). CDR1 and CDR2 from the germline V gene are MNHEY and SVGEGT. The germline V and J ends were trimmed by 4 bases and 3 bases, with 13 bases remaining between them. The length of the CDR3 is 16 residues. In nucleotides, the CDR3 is TGTGCCAGCAGTTTTCCGGGGACTGGTGGGGCCAACGTCCTGACTTTC. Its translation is CASSFPGTGGANVLTF.

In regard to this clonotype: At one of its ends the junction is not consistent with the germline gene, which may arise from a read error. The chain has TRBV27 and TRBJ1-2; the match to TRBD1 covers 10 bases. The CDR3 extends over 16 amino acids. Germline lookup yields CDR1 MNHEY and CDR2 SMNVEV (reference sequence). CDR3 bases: TGTGCCGGCAGTGGGGGCCCGGGACAGGGGAACTATGGCTACACCTTC. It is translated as CAGSGGPGQGNYGYTF.

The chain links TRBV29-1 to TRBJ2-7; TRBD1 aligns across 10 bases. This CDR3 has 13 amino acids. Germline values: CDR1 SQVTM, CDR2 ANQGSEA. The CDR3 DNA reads TGCAGTGCCGATGGGACAGGGGCTAATGAGCAGTACTTC. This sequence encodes CSADGTGANEQYF.

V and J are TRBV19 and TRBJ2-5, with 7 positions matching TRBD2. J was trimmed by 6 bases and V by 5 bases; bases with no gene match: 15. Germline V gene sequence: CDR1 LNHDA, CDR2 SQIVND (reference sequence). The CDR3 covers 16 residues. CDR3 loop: CASSSGGLGAEQTQYF. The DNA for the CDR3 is TGTGCCAGTAGTTCGGGGGGACTGGGAGCGGAACAGACCCAGTACTTC.

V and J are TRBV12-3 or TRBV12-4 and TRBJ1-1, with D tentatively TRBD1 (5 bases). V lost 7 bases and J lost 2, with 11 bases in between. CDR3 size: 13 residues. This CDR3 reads CASTPGANTEAFF. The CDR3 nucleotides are TGTGCCAGCACCCCTGGGGCTAACACTGAAGCTTTCTTT.

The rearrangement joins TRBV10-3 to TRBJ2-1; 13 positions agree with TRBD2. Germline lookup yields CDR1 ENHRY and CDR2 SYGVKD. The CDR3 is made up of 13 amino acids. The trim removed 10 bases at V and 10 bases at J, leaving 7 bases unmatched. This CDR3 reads CATGLAGAWEQFF. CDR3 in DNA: TGTGCCACAGGACTAGCGGGAGCTTGGGAGCAGTTCTTC.

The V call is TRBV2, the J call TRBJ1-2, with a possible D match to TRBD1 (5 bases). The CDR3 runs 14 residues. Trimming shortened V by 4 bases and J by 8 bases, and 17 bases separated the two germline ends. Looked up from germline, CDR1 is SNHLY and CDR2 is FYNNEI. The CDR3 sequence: CASSGQGHSNGYTF. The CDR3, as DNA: TGTGCCAGCAGTGGCCAGGGCCACTCTAACGGCTACACCTTC. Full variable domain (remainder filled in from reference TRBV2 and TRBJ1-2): EPEVTQTPSHQVTQMGQEVILRCVPISNHLYFYWYRQILGQKVEFLVSFYNNEISEKSEIFDDQFSVERPDGSNFTLKIRSTKLEDSAMYFCASSGQGHSNGYTFGSGTRLTVV.

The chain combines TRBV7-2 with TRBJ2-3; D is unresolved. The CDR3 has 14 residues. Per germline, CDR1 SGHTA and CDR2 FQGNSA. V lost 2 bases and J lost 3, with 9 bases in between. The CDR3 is CASSLTSGTDTQYF. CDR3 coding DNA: TGTGCCAGCAGCTTAACTTCAGGTACAGATACGCAGTATTTT. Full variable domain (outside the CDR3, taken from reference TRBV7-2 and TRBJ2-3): GAGVSQSPSNKVTEKGKDVELRCDPISGHTALYWYRQSLGQGLEFLIYFQGNSAPDKSGLPSDRFSAERTGGSVSTLTIQRTQQEDSAVYLCASSLTSGTDTQYFGPGTRLTVL.

The CDR3: CATRGLAGTVDTQYF. DNA for the CDR3: TGTGCCACCAGGGGACTAGCGGGAACCGTAGATACGCAGTATTTT. V gene TRBV24-1 combines with J gene TRBJ2-3, with TRBD2 identical over 13 bases. Trimming took 7 bases from V and 5 from J; bases not matched to a gene: 5. CDR3 size: 15 residues. Germline V gene sequence: CDR1 KGHDR, CDR2 SFDVKD.

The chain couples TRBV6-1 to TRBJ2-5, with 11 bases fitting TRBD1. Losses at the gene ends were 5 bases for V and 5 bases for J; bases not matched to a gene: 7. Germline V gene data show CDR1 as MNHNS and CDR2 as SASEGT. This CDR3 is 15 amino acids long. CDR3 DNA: TGTGCCAGCAGTCTCGGACAGGGGGCTCATGAGACCCAGTACTTC. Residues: CASSLGQGAHETQYF.